Listed below are T cell receptor beta chains from one sample, sequenced in a study of blood T cell repertoires in COVID-19. Sequencing used immunoSEQ multiplex PCR; TCRdb keeps in-frame clones, though not all of them. The sample includes about 110,000 clones, about four fifths of them seen just once. The sequencing input was peripheral blood. The receptors were gathered from a woman in her sixties or seventies with acute or convalescent COVID-19. Each CDR3 is given with its conserved first and last residue. The D gene is left open where the match is weak.

D gene: TRBD1; V gene: TRBV7-9; CDR3 protein: CASSPGQGRMNTEAFF
D gene: NA; V gene: TRBV6-5; CDR3 protein: CASKRLNEKLFF
D gene: TRBD1; V gene: TRBV2; CDR3 protein: CASSRGGQGHTNYGYTF
D gene: NA; V gene: TRBV4-2; CDR3 protein: CASSQGGGYTF
D gene: NA; V gene: TRBV18; CDR3 protein: CASSPLGEHWGPETQYF
D gene: TRBD1; V gene: TRBV27; CDR3 protein: CASRPRTGNEKLFF
D gene: TRBD1; V gene: TRBV4-1; CDR3 protein: CASSPGQRQTEAFF
D gene: TRBD1; V gene: TRBV7-2; CDR3 protein: CASRKQGQGTDTQYF
D gene: TRBD1; V gene: TRBV6-5; CDR3 protein: CASRSTGTGVSPLHF
D gene: NA; V gene: TRBV30; CDR3 protein: CAWSYGNEQYF
D gene: TRBD1; V gene: TRBV2; CDR3 protein: CASSDIGTVDEPQHF
D gene: NA; V gene: TRBV18; CDR3 protein: CASSPGLREKLFF
D gene: TRBD1; V gene: TRBV28; CDR3 protein: CASSSQTGGRSGYTF
D gene: NA; V gene: TRBV6-5; CDR3 protein: CASSSGRWSYEQYF
D gene: TRBD2; V gene: TRBV11-2; CDR3 protein: CASSPREGMETQYF
D gene: NA; V gene: TRBV4-1; CDR3 protein: CASSQVDRSNQPQHF
D gene: TRBD1; V gene: TRBV5-1; CDR3 protein: CASSLQGLDRSIYGYTF
D gene: TRBD2; V gene: TRBV7-3; CDR3 protein: CASSLLASGGGELFF
D gene: TRBD2; V gene: TRBV27; CDR3 protein: CASGRSGRNTDTQYF
D gene: NA; V gene: TRBV6-2/TRBV6-3; CDR3 protein: CASSYGQISGNTIYF
D gene: NA; V gene: TRBV5-6; CDR3 protein: CASSFPGTGELFF
D gene: NA; V gene: TRBV19; CDR3 protein: CASTLYGGRSGELFF
D gene: NA; V gene: TRBV5-1; CDR3 protein: CASSGGQPSVATEAFF